Listed below are T cell receptor beta chains from one sample, sequenced in a study of control samples from healthy donors and cancer patients. TCRdb's copy holds only in-frame clones and misses some; the assay was immunoSEQ multiplex PCR. The repertoire holds around 130,000 clones, with under 90% as singletons. Sequencing used PBMCs. The source of these receptors is a man over 45 with head and neck cancer. CDR3s include the opening cysteine and the closing phenylalanine or tryptophan. The D gene is left open where the match is weak. Rows give clone size only sometimes, using once, few, many, or a class for an expanded clone.

j_call cdr3_length clone_size v_call d_call cdr3_aa cdr3_nt
TRBJ2-1 12 . TRBV10-2 . CASSYSGAEQFF TGCGCCAGCAGTTACAGCGGAGCTGAGCAGTTCTTC
TRBJ2-5 13 . TRBV12-3/TRBV12-4 . CASSLSRRETQYF TGTGCCAGCAGTTTGTCGAGGAGGGAGACCCAGTACTTC
TRBJ2-1 15 few TRBV28 TRBD1 CASTGVSGQENEQFF TGTGCCAGCACCGGCGTTTCTGGACAGGAGAATGAGCAGTTCTTC
TRBJ1-2 12 . TRBV7-9 TRBD1 CASSDRDGGYTF TGTGCCAGCAGCGACAGGGACGGGGGCTACACCTTC
TRBJ2-2 15 . TRBV5-1 TRBD1 CASSFRTGNTGELFF TGCGCCAGCAGCTTTCGGACAGGGAACACCGGGGAGCTGTTTTTT
TRBJ2-7 15 . TRBV5-1 TRBD1 CASSLAGTGVYEQYF TGCGCCAGCAGCTTGGCCGGGACAGGGGTCTACGAGCAGTACTTC
TRBJ1-1 15 . TRBV21-1 . CASSLGTGCDTEAFF TGTGCCAGCAGCCTCGGGACAGGGTGCGACACTGAAGCTTTCTTT
TRBJ1-5 13 . TRBV28 . CASSLDSNQPQHF TGTGCCAGCAGTTTGGATAGCAATCAGCCCCAGCATTTT
TRBJ2-5 11 . TRBV10-3 . CATETDGAQYF TGTGCCACGGAGACAGACGGGGCCCAGTACTTC
TRBJ2-5 13 . TRBV10-2 . CASSKTYQETQYF TGCGCCAGCAGTAAAACGTACCAAGAGACCCAGTACTTC
TRBJ2-1 11 . TRBV5-3 . CARSLLDEQFF TGTGCCAGAAGCTTGTTGGATGAGCAGTTCTTC
TRBJ2-7 15 . TRBV4-1 . CASSQEPGVSYEQYF TGCGCCAGCAGCCAAGAACCAGGGGTTTCCTACGAGCAGTACTTC
TRBJ2-1 14 . TRBV5-1 . CASSLGLGENEQFF TGCGCCAGCAGCTTGGGGCTTGGAGAGAATGAGCAGTTCTTC
TRBJ1-2 14 . TRBV5-1 . CASSLAIGGTGYTF TGCGCCAGCAGCTTGGCCATCGGGGGCACTGGCTACACCTTC
TRBJ2-5 16 . TRBV3-1/TRBV3-2 . CASSHRRGPWGETQYF TGTGCCAGCAGCCACCGAAGGGGACCCTGGGGGGAGACCCAGTACTTC
TRBJ2-3 17 . TRBV11-2 TRBD2 CASSYQPLAGDLDTQYF TGTGCCAGCAGCTACCAGCCCCTAGCGGGAGATCTAGATACGCAGTATTTT
TRBJ2-7 13 . TRBV6-5 TRBD2 CASSFGSGGEQYF TGTGCCAGCAGTTTTGGGTCGGGGGGCGAGCAGTACTTC
TRBJ2-1 13 . TRBV11-3 . CASSLASNNEQFF TGTGCCAGCAGCTTGGCTAGTAACAATGAGCAGTTCTTC
TRBJ2-2 11 . TRBV2 . CASDNTGELFF TGTGCCAGCGATAACACCGGGGAGCTGTTTTTT
TRBJ2-7 18 . TRBV5-1 . CASSPQSGGGVMTYEQYF TGCGCCAGCAGCCCCCAAAGTGGGGGGGGCGTAATGACCTACGAGCAGTACTTC
TRBJ2-2 15 . TRBV6-5 . CASSRTNANTGELFF TGTGCCAGCAGTAGGACTAACGCGAACACCGGGGAGCTGTTTTTT
TRBJ2-3 14 . TRBV5-1 . CASRVTFSTDTQYF TGCGCCAGCAGGGTGACATTTAGCACAGATACGCAGTATTTT